The rows below give T cell receptor beta chains drawn from one sample of a study of cytomegalovirus exposure and HLA in healthy donors. TCRdb's table, derived via immunoSEQ multiplex PCR, lists solely in-frame clones and lacks some. Of about 330,000 clones listed, 80% to 90% are singletons. What was sequenced was PBMCs. The receptors were gathered from a woman aged 18-29 years in good health and CMV-seronegative. The CDR3 runs from the conserved cysteine through the conserved F or W. The D gene is left open where the match is weak. Rows give clone size only sometimes, using once, few, many, or a class for an expanded clone.

>.|TRBJ2-3|.|TRBV4-3|14
TGCGCCAGCAGCCAAGCTTCCAGAACAGATACGCAGTATTTT
CASSQASRTDTQYF
>few|TRBJ2-6|.|TRBV2|16
TGTGCCAGCAGTCCCGATGGGGCGTCTGGGGCCAACGTCCTGACTTTC
CASSPDGASGANVLTF
>.|TRBJ2-5|.|TRBV18|15
TGTGCCAGCTCACCTATGAGTAGCGGCCAAGAGACCCAGTACTTC
CASSPMSSGQETQYF
>.|TRBJ1-4|TRBD1|TRBV18|14
TGTGCCAGCTCACGAGGACAGGATAATGAAAAACTGTTTTTT
CASSRGQDNEKLFF
>.|TRBJ1-5|TRBD1|TRBV9|16
TGTGCCAGCAGCGATGGTCGAACAGGGGGCAATCAGCCCCAGCATTTT
CASSDGRTGGNQPQHF
>.|TRBJ2-7|TRBD2|TRBV7-2|15
TGTGCCAGCAGCTCAGGGGGGACTAGCTACTACGAGCAGTACTTC
CASSSGGTSYYEQYF
>.|TRBJ2-1|.|TRBV4-2|19
TGTGCCAGCAGCCAAGAAGGCCCCCCCTTTAGCCAGCTGATCAATGAGCAGTTCTTC
CASSQEGPPFSQLINEQFF
>few|TRBJ2-7|TRBD1|TRBV5-1|16
TGCGCCAGCAGCTGGGAGACAGGGCTGGATGGTCGCGAGCAGTACTTC
CASSWETGLDGREQYF
>.|TRBJ2-6|TRBD1|TRBV5-4|19
TGTGCCAGCAGCCCCCTGGACAGGACGCTAAGCTCTGGGGCCAACGTCCTGACTTTC
CASSPLDRTLSSGANVLTF
>.|TRBJ2-7|TRBD1|TRBV5-1|13
TGCGCCAGCAGCACACAGGGGGTGGACGAGCAGTACTTC
CASSTQGVDEQYF
>.|TRBJ2-3|.|TRBV2|15
TGTGCCAGCAGTGTACTTTCAGGGTTTGCAGATACGCAGTATTTT
CASSVLSGFADTQYF
>.|TRBJ2-7|TRBD1|TRBV7-8|14
TGTGCCAGCAGCTTATATCAGACAGGGTCGGTGTCGTACTTC
CASSLYQTGSVSYF
>few|TRBJ2-7|.|TRBV5-5|16
TGTGCCAGCAGCTTGCTATCGATGTCAAGCTCCTACGAGCAGTACTTC
CASSLLSMSSSYEQYF
>.|TRBJ2-7|TRBD2|TRBV7-2|15
TGTGCCAGCAGCTTAGGTCAAGCGGGGTCCTACGAGCAGTACTTC
CASSLGQAGSYEQYF
>.|TRBJ2-6|.|TRBV25-1|14
TGTGCCAGCAGCGACAACTCTGGGGCCAACGTCCTGACTTTC
CASSDNSGANVLTF
>once|TRBJ1-2|.|TRBV14|16
TGTGCCAGCAGCCCGCCCCTGACACGTTATAACTATGGCTACACCTTC
CASSPPLTRYNYGYTF
>.|TRBJ2-5|TRBD2|TRBV11-3|16
TGTGCCAGCAGCTTAAAAGCGGGAGGTCCCCAAGAGACCCAGTACTTC
CASSLKAGGPQETQYF
>.|TRBJ1-1|TRBD1|TRBV18|13
TGTGCCAGCTCAACAGGACAGGGCCCTGAAGCTTTCTTT
CASSTGQGPEAFF
>once|TRBJ2-5|.|TRBV13|17
TGTGCCAGCAGCCCCCCTAGGGGGCGGGAATTCACAGAGACCCAGTACTTC
CASSPPRGREFTETQYF
>few|TRBJ2-7|.|TRBV5-1|17
TGCGCCAGCAGCTTGACCGGCGGTAGCGCGAGCTCCTACGAGCAGTACTTC
CASSLTGGSASSYEQYF
>.|TRBJ1-5|.|TRBV21-1|15
TGTGCCAGCAGCAAAGCCCGGGATGGAAGTCAGCCCCAGCATTTT
CASSKARDGSQPQHF
>.|TRBJ2-7|.|TRBV28|15
TGTGCCAGCAGTCCTGTTGGAGGGACCTCCTACGAGCAGTACTTC
CASSPVGGTSYEQYF
>.|TRBJ1-1|.|TRBV2|16
TGTGCCAGCACGGGGGGGAGAGATCATATGAACACTGAAGCTTTCTTT
CASTGGRDHMNTEAFF
>.|TRBJ2-7|TRBD2|TRBV7-2|15
TGTGCCAGCAGCTTACAGACTAGCGCCTCCTACGAGCAGTACTTC
CASSLQTSASYEQYF
>once|TRBJ2-7|.|TRBV6-6|15
TGTGCCAGCAGTTATCGGGGGAGTGGTCTCTACGAGCAGTACTTC
CASSYRGSGLYEQYF
>.|TRBJ1-4|.|TRBV7-2|15
TGTGCCAGCAGCTTAGTCGCAGGGCTTAATGAAAAACTGTTTTTT
CASSLVAGLNEKLFF
>.|TRBJ2-5|.|TRBV19|13
TGTGCCAGTAGTATTGCCAGGGCGGAGACCCAGTACTTC
CASSIARAETQYF
>.|TRBJ1-3|.|TRBV5-1|18
TGCGCCAGCAGCTACAATCTTGGGACACCCACTGGGGGAAACACCATATATTTT
CASSYNLGTPTGGNTIYF
>.|TRBJ2-7|.|TRBV27|14
TGTGCCAGCAGGAGGAGACAGGGAGGCCACGAGCAGTACTTC
CASRRRQGGHEQYF
>once|TRBJ1-5|.|TRBV28|18
TGTGCCAGCAGCCCACTTAGAGGGAGCGGTAAATACAATCAGCCCCAGCATTTT
CASSPLRGSGKYNQPQHF